Listed here are 8 T cell receptor beta chains from one sample, sequenced in a study of cytomegalovirus exposure and HLA in healthy donors. Use of 60 Vbeta and 13 Jbeta primers characterized the PCR. Only in-frame clones appear in the TCRdb table, and some are missing; sequencing was by immunoSEQ multiplex PCR. The sample consists of about 200,000 clones, 70% to 85% of them appearing once. Input material: PBMCs. These TCRs come from a girl between 2 and 10 years old in good health and CMV-seronegative.

The count of this clone is one. The J gene is TRBJ2-2, the V gene TRBV14; D might be TRBD1 (6 bases). Looked up from germline, CDR1 is SGHDN and CDR2 is FVKESK. The CDR3 extends over 15 amino acids. V was cut by 2 bases and J by 7 bases, with 14 bases left in between. In nucleotides, the CDR3 is TGTGCCAGCAGCCAAACCAACCCAGGGGACGGGGAGCTGTTTTTT. Translation gives CASSQTNPGDGELFF. Variable domain in full (rest from reference TRBV14 and TRBJ2-2): EAGVTQFPSHSVIEKGQTVTLRCDPISGHDNLYWYRRVMGKEIKFLLHFVKESKQDESGMPNNRFLAERTGGTYSTLKVQPAELEDSGVYFCASSQTNPGDGELFFGEGSRLTVL.

V usage is TRBV15 and J usage is TRBJ1-4, with 10 bases identical to TRBD1. This CDR3 is built from 17 residues. The junction had 8 bases not matched to a gene; V was cut back by 5 bases and J by 2 bases. From germline, CDR1 is LNHNV and CDR2 YYDKDF (reference sequence). CDR3 in amino acids: CATSGGTGDPTNEKLFF. The DNA of the CDR3 is TGTGCCACCAGCGGGGGGACAGGGGATCCGACTAATGAAAAACTGTTTTTT.

This rearrangement joins TRBV10-3 to TRBJ2-1, with 12 bases lining up with TRBD2. CDR1 is ENHRY, CDR2 SYGVKD, per germline. Trimming at V came to 4 bases and at J to 12 bases, leaving 13 bases not matched to a gene. The CDR3 is 16 residues long. The CDR3 coding sequence is TGTGCCATCAGTGGCCGGACTAGCGGGGCCATGGATGGGCAGTTCTTC. Translated: CAISGRTSGAMDGQFF.

Concerning this clone: One junction end does not reproduce the germline sequence, and a read error may be involved. This chain links TRBV4-1 with TRBJ2-3; 11 nucleotides match TRBD2. The CDR3 length is 20 residues. Germline V CDR1 and CDR2: MGHRA, YSYEKL. CDR3 sequence reads: CASSQAPPGLAVWITDTQYF. CDR3 DNA sequence: TGCGCCAGCAGCCAAGCCCCACCGGGACTAGCGGTATGGATCACAGATACGCAATATTTT.

The V and J genes are TRBV11-1 and TRBJ1-4; no firm D call. Germline CDR1 is SGHAT and CDR2 is FQDESV (reference sequence). The CDR3 consists of 16 residues. The V end lost 4 bases, the J end lost 9 bases, and 21 bases lay between the germline ends. CDR3 DNA: TGTGCCAGCAGCTCCGCTGCAGGAGATGGGAGCAAAAAACTGTTTTTT. Protein product: CASSSAAGDGSKKLFF.

This chain uses TRBV19 with TRBJ1-5; D perhaps matches TRBD1 (5 bases). CDR3 length equals 14 residues. Deletions cut 5 bases from V and 3 bases from J, with 11 bases between. From germline, CDR1 is LNHDA and CDR2 SQIVND (reference sequence). This CDR3 is CASSGETDNQPQHF. In DNA form, the CDR3 reads TGTGCCAGTAGTGGCGAGACAGACAATCAGCCCCAGCATTTT. The full variable domain, with the rest looked up from reference TRBV19 and TRBJ1-5, is DGGITQSPKYLFRKEGQNVTLSCEQNLNHDAMYWYRQDPGQGLRLIYYSQIVNDFQKGDIAEGYSVSREKKESFPLTVTSAQKNPTAFYLCASSGETDNQPQHFGDGTRLSIL.

The J gene is TRBJ2-7, the V gene TRBV7-9; a possible D gene is TRBD2 (5 bases). The CDR3 is 12 residues long. V was shortened by 5 bases and J by 10 bases, with 15 bases between the two germline ends. The germline V gene has CDR1 SEHNR and CDR2 FQNEAQ (reference sequence). Here the CDR3 DNA reads TGTGCCAGCAGCCCGGGTGGGGAGCCTCAGTACTTC. Translating it yields CASSPGGEPQYF.

This sequence joins TRBV5-1 and TRBJ1-4; no reliable D call. From germline, CDR1 is SGHRS and CDR2 YFSETQ. V lost 4 bases, J lost 8 bases, and 15 bases lay in between. This CDR3 is built from 14 residues. CDR3 sequence: CASSPGIDREKLFF. CDR3 nucleotide sequence: TGCGCCAGCAGCCCGGGGATCGATCGGGAAAAACTGTTTTTT.